Sequencing of this TCR beta chain was carried out in a study of blood T cells in healthy people across ages (dated by TCRdb to about 2015). Regarding the complete study: In model experiments, template switching captured roughly one uniquely barcoded TCR beta cDNA molecule for every two T cells. The study measured age-related changes in TCR beta repertoire diversity using deep sequencing normalized with unique cDNA molecular identifiers. Donors were grouped into four age groups: young (average about 15 years), middle-aged (around 39), aged (around 56) and long-lived (just over 80). To avoid experimental bias, donors of different ages were spread randomly across the sequencing lanes. For two donors (one aged 18 to 30 and one aged 80 or older), the study analyzed two additional independent replicas of 1 million unique cDNA reads from the same blood draw.

The library was prepared using 5' RACE. These reads were obtained on an Illumina HiSeq 2500. A second about 7 to 12 cycle PCR used a sample-barcoded 5' primer and a J-beta primer mix. A unique molecular identifier was introduced onto each TCR beta cDNA molecule by a template-switch 5' adaptor carrying 12 random nucleotides. At least 2.5 million CDR3-containing paired-end reads were obtained from each sample. First-strand cDNA was synthesized from all RNA with the Mint cDNA synthesis kit, primed by a TRBC-specific oligonucleotide. All cDNA was treated with uracil-DNA glycosylase and then went through a first 18-cycle PCR with the universal primers M1SS and BC2_uni_R. On the authors' methods: For normalization, 1 million high-quality reads, each with a distinct molecular identifier, were randomly selected from each sample. Reads with shared molecular identifiers were discarded instead of being binned into consensus sequences. CDR3 identification, clonotype clustering and error correction used MiTCR with a Q25 quality threshold and the strictest error-elimination algorithm. A nonparametric unseen species model using Euler transformation provided a lower-bound estimate of total TCR beta diversity. The raw public reads went through TCRdb reprocessing: fastp at Q25, MiXCR clone calling, in-frame beta chains kept. Under each unique CDR3 protein, matching rows form one entry showing the most common genes and DNA. For this entry, the V and J calls and clone size follow TCRdb and not the study's own pipeline. The sample table records hundreds of thousands of distinct CDR3 sequences; roughly three fifths of these occur just once. The ten top clones hold 30% to 40% of the sample.

Worth noting for this clonotype: Its specific antigen is unknown. Qualities for individual bases were not recorded, and no much larger clone is one base off.

The research as a whole found: Observed TCR beta diversity correlated strongly with the percentage of naive T cells measured by flow cytometry. Conclusive comparison of naive and antigen-experienced compartments was prevented by the profiling of bulk unsorted PBMCs. Estimates of total diversity from one million sequenced T cells were regarded as lower bounds and underestimates. Compared with the aged group, more naive CD4+ T cells, fewer expanded clones and increased TCR diversity were shown by the long-lived group, suggesting age selection. Observed TCR beta diversity per million T cells fell roughly linearly with age, and a significant reduction was already apparent by age around 36. Because the CMV infection status of the donors was unknown, age-related changes in expanded clonotypes may potentially have been confounded.

The donors were roughly 39 Caucasian individuals from Russia, aged 6 to 90 years, who were systemically healthy. Around 10 milliliters of peripheral blood were drawn from each donor into EDTA-treated Vacutainer tubes. PBMCs were isolated by Ficoll-Paque density-gradient centrifugation, with at least 6 million obtained per sample. Trizol reagent was used to extract total RNA from the PBMCs, yielding at least 5.5 micrograms per sample. Naive CD45RAhigh/CD27high T cell percentages were measured by flow cytometry on a PBMC aliquot from every donor. According to the germline V gene (reference sequence), CDR1 reads DFQATT and CDR2 reads SNEGSKA. From its cysteine to its phenylalanine, the CDR3 spans 12 amino acids. The retained sequence is limited to the CDR3, 36 bases, with the frame set at the first base. V loses 6 bases, J loses 1 base, and the germline ends lie 9 bases apart.

The receptor was isolated from a man aged 60 to 75 in good health. The rearranged chain carries TRBV20-1 and TRBJ1-2, with the D gene too uncertain to name. The sequenced sample was blood. CDR3 loop: CSATADNYGYTF. The sequenced DNA is TGCAGTGCCACCGCAGATAACTATGGCTACACCTTC.